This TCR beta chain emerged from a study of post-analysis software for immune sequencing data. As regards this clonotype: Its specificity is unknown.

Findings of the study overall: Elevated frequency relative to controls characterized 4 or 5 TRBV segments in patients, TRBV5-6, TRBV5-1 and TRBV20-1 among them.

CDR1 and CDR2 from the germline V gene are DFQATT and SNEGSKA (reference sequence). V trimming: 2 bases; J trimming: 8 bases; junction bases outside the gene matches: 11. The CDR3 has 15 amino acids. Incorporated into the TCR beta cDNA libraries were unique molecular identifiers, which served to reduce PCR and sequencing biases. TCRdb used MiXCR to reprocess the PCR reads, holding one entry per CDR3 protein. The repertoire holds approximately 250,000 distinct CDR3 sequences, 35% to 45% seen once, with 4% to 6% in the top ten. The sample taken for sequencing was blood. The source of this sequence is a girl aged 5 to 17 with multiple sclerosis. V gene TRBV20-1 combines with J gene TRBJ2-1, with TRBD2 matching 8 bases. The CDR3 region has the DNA TGCAGTGCTAGATTCCCCCGGGGGGGCTTCGATGAGCAGTTCTTC. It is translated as CSARFPRGGFDEQFF.